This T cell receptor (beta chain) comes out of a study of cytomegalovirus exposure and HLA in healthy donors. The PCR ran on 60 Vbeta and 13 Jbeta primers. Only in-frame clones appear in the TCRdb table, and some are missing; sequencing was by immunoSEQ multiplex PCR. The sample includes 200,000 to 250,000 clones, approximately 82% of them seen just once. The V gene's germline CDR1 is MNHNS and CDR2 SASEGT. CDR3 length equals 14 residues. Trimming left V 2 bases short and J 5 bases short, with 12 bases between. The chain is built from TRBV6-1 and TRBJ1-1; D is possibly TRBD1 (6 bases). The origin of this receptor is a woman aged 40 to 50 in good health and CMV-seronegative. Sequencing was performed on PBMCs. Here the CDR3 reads CASSEKQRGTEAFF. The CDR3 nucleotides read TGTGCCAGCAGTGAAAAGCAGAGGGGGACTGAAGCTTTCTTT.